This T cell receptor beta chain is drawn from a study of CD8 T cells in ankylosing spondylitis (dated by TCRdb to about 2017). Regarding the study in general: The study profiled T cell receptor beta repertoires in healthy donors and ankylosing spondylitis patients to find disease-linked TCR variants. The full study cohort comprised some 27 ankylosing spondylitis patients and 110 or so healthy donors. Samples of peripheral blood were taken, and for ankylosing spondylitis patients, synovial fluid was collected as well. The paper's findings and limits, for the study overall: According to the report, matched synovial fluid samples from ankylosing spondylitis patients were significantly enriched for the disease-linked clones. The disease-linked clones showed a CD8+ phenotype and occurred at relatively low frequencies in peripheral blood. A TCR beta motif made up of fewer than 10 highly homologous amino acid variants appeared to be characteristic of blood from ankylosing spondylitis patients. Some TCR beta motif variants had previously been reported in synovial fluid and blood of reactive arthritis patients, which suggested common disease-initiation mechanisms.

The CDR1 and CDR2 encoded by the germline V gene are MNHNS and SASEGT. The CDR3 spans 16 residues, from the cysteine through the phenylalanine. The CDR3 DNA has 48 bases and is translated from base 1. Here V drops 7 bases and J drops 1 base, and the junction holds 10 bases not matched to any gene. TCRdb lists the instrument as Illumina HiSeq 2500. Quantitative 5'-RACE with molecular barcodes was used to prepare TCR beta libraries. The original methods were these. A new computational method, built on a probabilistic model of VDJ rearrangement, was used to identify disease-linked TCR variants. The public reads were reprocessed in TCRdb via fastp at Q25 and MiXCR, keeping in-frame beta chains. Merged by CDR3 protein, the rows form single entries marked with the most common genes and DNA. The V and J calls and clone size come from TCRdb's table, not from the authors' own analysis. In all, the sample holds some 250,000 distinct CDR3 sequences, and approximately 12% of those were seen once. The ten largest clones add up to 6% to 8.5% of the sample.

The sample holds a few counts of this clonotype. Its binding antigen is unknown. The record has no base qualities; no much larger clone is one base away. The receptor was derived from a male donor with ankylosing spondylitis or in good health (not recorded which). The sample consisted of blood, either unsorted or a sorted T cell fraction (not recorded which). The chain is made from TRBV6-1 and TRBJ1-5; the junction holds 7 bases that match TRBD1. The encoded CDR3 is CASILGAGGSNQPQHF. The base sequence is TGTGCCAGCATCCTGGGAGCAGGGGGGAGCAATCAGCCCCAGCATTTT.